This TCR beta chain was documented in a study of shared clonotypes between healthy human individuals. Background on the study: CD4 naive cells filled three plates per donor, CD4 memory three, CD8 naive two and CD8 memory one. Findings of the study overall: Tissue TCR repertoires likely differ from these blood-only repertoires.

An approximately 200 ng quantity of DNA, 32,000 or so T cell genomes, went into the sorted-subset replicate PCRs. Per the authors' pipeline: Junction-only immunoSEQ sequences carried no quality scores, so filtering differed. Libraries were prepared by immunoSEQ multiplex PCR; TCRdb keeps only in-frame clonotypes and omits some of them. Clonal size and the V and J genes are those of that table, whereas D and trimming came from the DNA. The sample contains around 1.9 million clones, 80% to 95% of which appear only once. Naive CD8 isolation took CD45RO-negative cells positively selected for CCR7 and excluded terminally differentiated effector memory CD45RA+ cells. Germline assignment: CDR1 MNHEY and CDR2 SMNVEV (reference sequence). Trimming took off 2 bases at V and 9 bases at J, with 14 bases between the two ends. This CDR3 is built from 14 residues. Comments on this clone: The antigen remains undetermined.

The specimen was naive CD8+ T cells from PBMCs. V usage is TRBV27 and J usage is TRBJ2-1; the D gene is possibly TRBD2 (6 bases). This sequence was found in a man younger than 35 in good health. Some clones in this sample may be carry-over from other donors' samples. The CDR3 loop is CASSLGRGPGEQFF. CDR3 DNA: TGTGCCAGCAGTTTAGGGCGGGGTCCGGGTGAGCAGTTCTTC.